The 15 T cell receptor beta chains listed next were all sequenced from one sample in a study of CD8 T cells in ankylosing spondylitis. MiXCR was run by TCRdb on the 5' RACE reads, yielding one entry per CDR3 protein. Among 250,000 to 400,000 distinct CDR3 sequences listed, roughly 12% were seen once. The material sequenced was blood, either unsorted or a sorted T cell fraction (not recorded which). The source of these receptors is a female donor with ankylosing spondylitis or in good health (not recorded which).

The chain joins TRBV5-1 to TRBJ2-7, with D tentatively TRBD2 (6 bases). Germline CDR1 and CDR2: SGHRS and YFSETQ. This CDR3 has 15 residues. Trimming stripped 4 bases from V and 3 bases from J, with 17 bases between. The CDR3 spells CASSPKGTGHYEQYF. DNA of the CDR3: TGCGCCAGCAGCCCGAAGGGGACTGGACACTACGAGCAGTACTTC.

This clonotype was seen ten or more times. V usage is TRBV20-1 and J usage is TRBJ1-2, with no clear D. Trimming removed 0 bases from V and 5 bases from J, with 7 bases in between. The length of the CDR3 is 12 residues. Germline V gene sequence: CDR1 DFQATT, CDR2 SNEGSKA (reference sequence). This CDR3 reads CSARDRRYGYTF. DNA of the CDR3: TGCAGTGCTAGAGATAGACGGTATGGCTACACCTTC.

This clonotype has at least ten counts. The chain carries TRBV5-5 and TRBJ1-1; 8 bases match TRBD1. The CDR3 runs 18 residues. Germline trimming cut 1 base from V and 0 bases from J; bases unmatched to any gene: 11. Germline loops: CDR1 SGHKS, CDR2 YYEKEE (reference sequence). DNA of the CDR3: TGTGCCAGCAGCTTGTTAGGACAGGGAAGCACTATGAACACTGAAGCTTTCTTT. It is translated as CASSLLGQGSTMNTEAFF.

This clonotype was seen ten or more times. The chain has TRBV10-3 and TRBJ2-3; D could derive from TRBD1 or TRBD2 (6 bases each). The germline V gene has CDR1 ENHRY and CDR2 SYGVKD. Trimming cost V 4 bases and J 1 base, with 9 bases left between them. The CDR3 extends over 14 amino acids. CDR3: CAISGGAGTDTQYF. The CDR3 bases are TGTGCCATCAGTGGGGGGGCAGGCACAGATACGCAGTATTTT.

This clonotype was detected many times. The V gene is TRBV11-2, the J gene TRBJ2-7; perhaps TRBD1 as D (6 bases). Germline CDR1 is SGHAT and CDR2 is FQNNGV. This CDR3 is built from 13 residues. The germline V and J ends were trimmed by 4 bases and 7 bases, with 14 bases remaining between them. CDR3 DNA sequence: TGTGCCAGCAGCTCCGATGGGGGCCGAGAGCAGTACTTC. Translating it yields CASSSDGGREQYF.

The table lists this clonotype with many counts. The chain combines TRBV10-3 with TRBJ2-7; 12 bases are shared with TRBD2. The CDR3 sequence is 16 residues long. V gave up 3 bases and J gave up 3 bases; unmatched junction bases: 6. The V gene's germline CDR1 is ENHRY and CDR2 SYGVKD. The CDR3 DNA reads as TGTGCCATCAGTGATAGGACTAGCGGGATAGACTACGAGCAGTACTTC. Translated: CAISDRTSGIDYEQYF.

This clonotype was picked up many times. CDR3 loop: CSASWTGQPNEQFF. CDR3 coding DNA: TGCAGTGCCTCATGGACGGGGCAGCCCAATGAGCAGTTCTTC. The rearrangement links TRBV20-1 to TRBJ2-1, with D tentatively TRBD1 or TRBD2 (5 bases each). CDR1 and CDR2 from the germline V gene are DFQATT and SNEGSKA (reference sequence). Trimming removed 6 bases from V and 6 bases from J, with 18 bases in between. CDR3 length: 14 amino acids.

This clonotype was seen at least ten times. The rearrangement uses TRBV2 and TRBJ1-5; no reliable D call. V was cut by 1 base and J by 3 bases, with 7 bases left in between. CDR3 length: 14 residues. CDR1 SNHLY and CDR2 FYNNEI come from the germline V gene. The CDR3 sequence: CASSEGAVNQPQHF. DNA for the CDR3: TGTGCCAGCAGTGAAGGGGCCGTCAATCAGCCCCAGCATTTT.

In its sample, this clonotype was seen many times. The chain couples TRBV20-1 to TRBJ2-3; D is unresolved. CDR3 size: 15 residues. Trimming left V 1 base short and J 6 bases short, with 17 bases between. Per the germline V gene, CDR1 is DFQATT and CDR2 is SNEGSKA (reference sequence). CDR3 in amino acids: CSARGPSLLPDTQYF. The CDR3 nucleotides are TGCAGTGCTAGAGGACCAAGCCTACTCCCGGATACGCAGTATTTT.

In its sample, this clonotype was seen a few times. The chain is built from TRBV20-1 and TRBJ1-1; D is unclear. The length of the CDR3 is 9 residues. V was pared by 7 bases and J by 3 bases, with 3 bases between. The germline V gene has CDR1 DFQATT and CDR2 SNEGSKA (reference sequence). CDR3 in amino acids: CSVYTEAFF. The DNA for the CDR3 is TGCAGTGTGTACACTGAAGCTTTCTTT.

In this sample, this clonotype turned up many times. This chain joins TRBV10-3 and TRBJ2-7; a weak D match, TRBD1 (6 bases). The germline CDR1 and CDR2 sequences are ENHRY and SYGVKD. Trimming took 10 bases from V and 2 from J, leaving 18 bases between them. This CDR3 is 14 amino acids long. DNA of the CDR3: TGTGCCAGATATCCTAAGGACAGAGCCTACGAGCAGTACTTC. It yields the protein CARYPKDRAYEQYF.

This clonotype has at least ten counts. The rearrangement links TRBV21-1 to TRBJ2-7; the D call TRBD2 from the table was never checked on the DNA. TRBV21-1 is listed as a pseudogene. The CDR3 is 18 amino acids. The CDR3 region is CASSKVGSGYLSVREQYF. The CDR3 DNA reads TGTGCCAGCAGCAAAGTAGGTAGCGGGTACCTTAGCGTTCGCGAGCAGTACTTC.

V gene TRBV28 combines with J gene TRBJ2-1; TRBD1 might be the D (5 bases). Trimming took off 8 bases at V and 4 bases at J, with 15 bases between the two ends. CDR3 length equals 14 residues. The germline V gene encodes CDR1 MDHEN and CDR2 SYDVKM. This CDR3 reads CASGALSDYNEQFF. The CDR3, as DNA: TGTGCCAGCGGGGCCTTATCCGATTACAATGAGCAGTTCTTC. The full variable domain, with the rest looked up from reference TRBV28 and TRBJ2-1, is DVKVTQSSRYLVKRTGEKVFLECVQDMDHENMFWYRQDPGLGLRLIYFSYDVKMKEKGDIPEGYSVSREKKERFSLILESASTNQTSMYLCASGALSDYNEQFFGPGTRLTVL.

This clonotype was seen many times. V usage is TRBV10-3 and J usage is TRBJ2-3, with D unclear. CDR3 length: 14 amino acids. CDR1 and CDR2 from the germline V gene are ENHRY and SYGVKD. Deletions cut 0 bases from V and 2 bases from J, with 6 bases between. CDR3 sequence: CAISESVNTDTQYF. Written as DNA, the CDR3 is TGTGCCATCAGTGAGTCGGTGAACACAGATACGCAGTATTTT.

A few counts support this clonotype. This chain joins TRBV6-5 and TRBJ2-7; TRBD2 matches at 10 bases. The CDR3 is 15 amino acids. Unmatched junction bases numbered 8, after V lost 4 bases and J lost 5 bases. Germline CDR1 MNHEY, CDR2 SVGAGI. CDR3 region: CASSSSPSGSDEQYF. The CDR3 DNA sequence: TGTGCCAGCAGTTCGAGCCCTAGCGGGAGCGACGAGCAGTACTTC.